Listed here is a single T cell receptor beta chain. The antigen is undetermined. This sample was included in a study of blood T cells in healthy people across ages. Isolating PBMCs gave at least 6 million of these cells per sample. Findings and limits, study-wide: Observed TCR beta diversity showed a strong correlation with the percentage of naive T cells as measured by flow cytometry.

Germline V gene lookup returns CDR1 SGHTA and CDR2 FQGNSA. The CDR3 totals 12 residues. V shed 5 bases, J shed 8 bases, and the junction held 3 bases outside the gene matches. A sample-barcoded 5' primer and a J-beta primer mix were used in a second PCR of about 6 to 11 cycles. TCRdb used MiXCR to reprocess the 5' RACE reads, holding one entry per CDR3 protein. The table has roughly 1.5 million distinct CDR3 sequences, 42% seen once. The clonotype comes from a woman between 18 and 29 years old in good health. The genes are TRBV7-2 and TRBJ2-1; 7 nucleotides match TRBD2. Material for sequencing was blood. DNA for the CDR3: TGTGCCAGCAGCCTCCGGGAGGATGAGCAGTTCTTC. It translates to CASSLREDEQFF. The entire variable domain, with the rest obtained from reference TRBV7-2 and TRBJ2-1, is as follows: GAGVSQSPSNKVTEKGKDVELRCDPISGHTALYWYRQSLGQGLEFLIYFQGNSAPDKSGLPSDRFSAERTGGSVSTLTIQRTQQEDSAVYLCASSLREDEQFFGPGTRLTVL.